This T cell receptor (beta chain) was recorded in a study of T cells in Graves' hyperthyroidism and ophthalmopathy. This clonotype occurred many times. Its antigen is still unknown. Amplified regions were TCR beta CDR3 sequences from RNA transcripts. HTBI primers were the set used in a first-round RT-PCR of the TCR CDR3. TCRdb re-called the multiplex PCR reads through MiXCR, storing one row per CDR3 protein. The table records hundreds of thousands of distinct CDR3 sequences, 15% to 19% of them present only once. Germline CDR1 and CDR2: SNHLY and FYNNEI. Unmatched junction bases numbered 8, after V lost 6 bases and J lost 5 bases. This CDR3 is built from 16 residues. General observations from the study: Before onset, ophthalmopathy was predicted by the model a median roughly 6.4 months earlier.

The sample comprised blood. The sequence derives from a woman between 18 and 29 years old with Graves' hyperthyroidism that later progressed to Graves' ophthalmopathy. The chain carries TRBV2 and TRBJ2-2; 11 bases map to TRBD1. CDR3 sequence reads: CASRNRDRGLTGELFF. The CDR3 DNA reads TGTGCCAGCAGAAACCGGGACAGGGGGTTAACCGGGGAGCTGTTTTTT. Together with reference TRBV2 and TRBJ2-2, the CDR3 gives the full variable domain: EPEVTQTPSHQVTQMGQEVILRCVPISNHLYFYWYRQILGQKVEFLVSFYNNEISEKSEIFDDQFSVERPDGSNFTLKIRSTKLEDSAMYFCASRNRDRGLTGELFFGEGSRLTVL.